This TCR beta chain was found in a study of control samples from healthy donors and cancer patients. Per the germline V gene, CDR1 is KGHSH and CDR2 is LQKENI. CDR3 length: 13 residues. The V and J ends lost 3 bases and 6 bases respectively, with 9 bases between them. Measured with immunoSEQ multiplex PCR; TCRdb has only the in-frame clones, and not every one. Of some 140,000 clones detected, about nine tenths appear once; the ten largest clones hold approximately 10%. The sequence came from a man younger than 40 in good health. Input material: blood. The chain is built from TRBV18 and TRBJ1-5; D not resolved. Here the CDR3 reads CASSPAGGQPQHF. The CDR3 bases are TGTGCCAGCTCACCTGCCGGAGGTCAGCCCCAGCATTTT.